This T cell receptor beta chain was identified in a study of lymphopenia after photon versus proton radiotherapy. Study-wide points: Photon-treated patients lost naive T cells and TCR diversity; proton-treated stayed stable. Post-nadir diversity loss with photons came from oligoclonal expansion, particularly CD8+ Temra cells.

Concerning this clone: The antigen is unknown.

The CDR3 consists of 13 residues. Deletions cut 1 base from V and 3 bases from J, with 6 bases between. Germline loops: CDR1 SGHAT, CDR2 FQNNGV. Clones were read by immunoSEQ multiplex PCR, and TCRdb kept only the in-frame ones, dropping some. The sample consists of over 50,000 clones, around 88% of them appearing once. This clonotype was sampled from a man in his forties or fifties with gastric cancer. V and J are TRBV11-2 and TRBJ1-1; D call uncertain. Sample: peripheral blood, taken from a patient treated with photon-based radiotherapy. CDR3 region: CASSLVGYTEAFF. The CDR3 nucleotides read TGTGCCAGCAGCTTAGTGGGTTACACTGAAGCTTTCTTT.